This paragraph reports one T cell receptor (beta chain). Its antigen is currently not known. No qualities accompany the bases; no much larger clone lies one base away. TCRbeta CDR3 regions were amplified from genomic DNA using the immunoSEQ Assay, a bias-controlled multiplex PCR. For the original study's pipeline: Within the assay, amplification of reference gene primers was used to estimate how many nucleated cells each sample contained. To quantify the absolute abundance of each unique TCRbeta CDR3 rearrangement, sequence reads were collapsed and filtered. For each sample, productive Simpson clonality was calculated by taking the square root of Simpson's diversity index across productive rearrangements. TCRdb carries this immuneACCESS record with in-frame sequences only. Its versions omit some clonotypes, under half of them owing to an unresolved V gene in the studies checked, with the rest unexplained. That table is the source of V, J and clone size, and D and trimming were worked out from the DNA. In this sample the table shows roughly 29,000 clones, roughly 93% of which occur a single time. The ten most abundant clones make up around 0.83% of the sample.

V is trimmed back by 6 bases and J by 6 bases, and the junction contains 3 bases that no gene match accounts for. The germline V gene supplies CDR1 SGHTA and CDR2 FQGNSA. The CDR3, from cysteine to phenylalanine, totals 14 residues. The retained sequence is limited to the CDR3, 42 bases, with the frame set at the first base. This specimen comes from a study of blood T cell repertoires in COVID-19 (dated by TCRdb to 2018 to 2020). Describing the broader study: Collaborator samples came from the United States, Italy and Spain and covered acute and convalescent phases of COVID-19. The prospective study material was composed of cDNA or gDNA derived from T cells, B-cell-depleted T cells, or PBMCs. The dataset comprised deeply sampled blood TCRbeta repertoires from subjects exposed to, actively infected with, or recovered from COVID-19. The repertoires were made available in a free public database intended to serve as a resource for research on the immune response to SARS-CoV-2. Samples came from the ongoing ImmuneRACE study (first 160 participants) plus 1,254 subjects from 6 global collaborators. The sample metadata nearly always contained a de-identified subject ID, COVID-19 status, age in years and sex. Where HLA class I and class II types were available, the types were taken from metadata supplied by the sample provider, not from assay-based typing.

Overall study outcomes, separate from this receptor: Clinical and demographic metadata were provided uncurated, with the amount varying by source and participant.

In Seattle, one collaborating source enrolled patients while the infection was active and tracked those patients longitudinally over the course of disease. Collaborating institutions collected whole blood in K2EDTA tubes following their own protocols. For TCRbeta analysis, collaborators shipped samples in one of three forms: frozen whole blood, isolated PBMCs, or DNA extracted from either of those sample types. This sequence was found in a woman aged 70-85 years with COVID-19, enrolled during active disease. Here the chain combines TRBV7-2 and TRBJ2-1; 12 bases in between match TRBD2. Specimen: peripheral blood. The nucleotide sequence is given as TGTGCCAGCAGTTCTAGCGGGAGGGCCAATGAGCAGTTCTTC. It encodes CASSSSGRANEQFF.